The TCR beta chain described here comes from a study of cytomegalovirus exposure and HLA in healthy donors. The wider study: The platform used for the roughly 130 validation repertoires matched that of the 650 to 750 first-cohort repertoires, a later analysis reported.

The donors were members of the validation cohort comprising 120 subjects, separate from the roughly 690-subject first cohort. Overall study results and limits: CMV antigen specificity of three CMV-associated chains was confirmed in vitro. The classifier reportedly diagnosed cytomegalovirus status with high sensitivity and specificity.

Clones were sequenced by immunoSEQ multiplex PCR, and TCRdb holds only the in-frame ones, with some missing. In the table there are approximately 200,000 clones, 88% of which are singletons. The CDR3 loop spans 16 amino acids. After removal of 4 bases from V and 3 bases from J, the junction contained 6 bases not matched to a gene. The germline V gene encodes CDR1 SGHVS and CDR2 FQNEAQ. As regards this clone: Antigen unknown.

The J gene is TRBJ1-5, the V gene TRBV7-8; 10 bases agree with TRBD1. The sequence derives from a woman aged 18-29 years in good health and CMV-seronegative. The sample comprised PBMCs. CDR3 sequence reads: CASSSTGGIHNQPQHF. The CDR3 DNA is TGTGCCAGCAGCTCGACAGGGGGCATTCACAATCAGCCCCAGCATTTT.